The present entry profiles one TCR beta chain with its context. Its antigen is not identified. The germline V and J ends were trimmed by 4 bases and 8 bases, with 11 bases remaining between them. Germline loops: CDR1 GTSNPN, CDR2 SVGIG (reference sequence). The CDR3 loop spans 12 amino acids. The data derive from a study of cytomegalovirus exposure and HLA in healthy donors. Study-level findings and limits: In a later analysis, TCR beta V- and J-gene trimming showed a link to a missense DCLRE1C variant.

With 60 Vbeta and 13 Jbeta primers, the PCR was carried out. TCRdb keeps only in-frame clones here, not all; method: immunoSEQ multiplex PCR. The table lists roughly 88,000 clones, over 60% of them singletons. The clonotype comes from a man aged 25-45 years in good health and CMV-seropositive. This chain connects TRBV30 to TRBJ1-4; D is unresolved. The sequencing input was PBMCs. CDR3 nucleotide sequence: TGTGCCTGGAAGGCAGGAAACGAAAAACTGTTTTTT. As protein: CAWKAGNEKLFF.